These 17 T cell receptor beta chains share one sample of origin, sequenced in a study of T cells after yellow fever vaccination. TCRdb fed the 5' RACE reads into MiXCR, producing one record per CDR3 protein. The data contain hundreds of thousands of distinct CDR3 sequences, roughly an eighth of them singletons. Sequenced here: CD4+ T cells sorted from PBMCs, sampled 15 days after the yellow fever booster vaccination. The receptors were sampled from a man aged 18 to 30 who received the YFV17D yellow fever vaccine.

This clonotype was picked up a small number of times. The chain couples TRBV5-1 to TRBJ1-5; D gene unclear. V was pared by 0 bases and J by 7 bases, with 11 bases between. Germline V gene sequence: CDR1 SGHRS, CDR2 YFSETQ. CDR3 length: 14 residues. The CDR3 DNA sequence: TGCGCCAGCAGCTTGGAGGGAGCGGACCAGCCCCAGCATTTT. This sequence encodes CASSLEGADQPQHF.

This chain connects TRBV27 to TRBJ2-1; possibly TRBD2 for D (5 bases). CDR1 and CDR2 (germline): MNHEY, SMNVEV (reference sequence). Trimming cost V 10 bases and J 4 bases, with 17 bases left between them. This CDR3 spans 14 amino acids. DNA for the CDR3: TGTGCCACCCGAACTAGGTCGGGATACAATGAGCAGTTCTTC. Amino acid sequence: CATRTRSGYNEQFF.

V gene TRBV12-3 or TRBV12-4 combines with J gene TRBJ2-1, with D perhaps being TRBD1 or TRBD2 (5 bases each). V was clipped by 4 bases and J by 4 bases, with 11 bases between them. The CDR3 has 14 residues. The CDR3: CASSSGTSYNEQFF. CDR3 DNA: TGTGCCAGCAGTTCAGGGACCAGTTACAATGAGCAGTTCTTC.

Ten or more counts support this clonotype. J is TRBJ1-2 and V is TRBV20-1; D is perhaps TRBD1 (5 bases). The germline V gene encodes CDR1 DFQATT and CDR2 SNEGSKA (reference sequence). With 3 bases removed from V and 0 bases from J, the gap between germline ends came to 14 bases. The CDR3 is 15 amino acids. CDR3 protein: CSASPPQGANYGYTF. In DNA form, the CDR3 reads TGCAGTGCTAGTCCACCCCAGGGAGCTAACTATGGCTACACCTTC.

This clonotype has a handful of counts. The chain couples TRBV24-1 to TRBJ1-1, with D maybe TRBD1 (5 bases). Germline values: CDR1 KGHDR, CDR2 SFDVKD. V was pared by 7 bases and J by 9 bases, with 11 bases between. The CDR3 runs to 11 residues. The CDR3: CATRAQAKAFF. In DNA, the CDR3 is TGTGCCACCAGGGCACAGGCCAAAGCTTTCTTT.

This clonotype was seen ten or more times. This sequence joins TRBV3-1 and TRBJ2-5, with D uncertain. This CDR3 has 15 residues. Trimming stripped 1 base from V and 5 bases from J, with 14 bases between. The germline V gene encodes CDR1 LGHDT and CDR2 YNNKEL (reference sequence). The CDR3 loop reads CASSQVWARSETQYF. The CDR3 bases are TGTGCCAGCAGCCAAGTTTGGGCTAGATCGGAGACCCAGTACTTC.

This clonotype was seen a handful of times. V and J are TRBV4-1 and TRBJ1-1; D gene ambiguous. V was cut by 5 bases and J by 0 bases, with 4 bases left in between. The germline V gene encodes CDR1 MGHRA and CDR2 YSYEKL. This CDR3 comprises 12 residues. DNA for the CDR3: TGCGCCAGCAGCAAGGTGAACACTGAAGCTTTCTTT. It specifies CASSKVNTEAFF.

This clonotype came up a few times. The chain has TRBV11-2 and TRBJ2-3, with unresolved D. Germline lookup yields CDR1 SGHAT and CDR2 FQNNGV. Trimming took 4 bases from V and 2 from J, leaving 7 bases between them. The CDR3 is made up of 13 amino acids. CDR3 DNA sequence: TGTGCCAGCAGCTCGCAGAACACAGATACGCAGTATTTT. Translated, it gives CASSSQNTDTQYF.

This clonotype was counted a few times. The CDR3 bases are TGTGCCAGCAGCTTTTTCCACGGGTATGGAAACACCATATATTTT. Its protein is CASSFFHGYGNTIYF. The J gene is TRBJ1-3, the V gene TRBV7-9; D ambiguous. Between the trimmed V and J ends, which lost 3 bases and 3 bases, there was a span of 12 bases. Per the germline V gene, CDR1 is SEHNR and CDR2 is FQNEAQ (reference sequence). The CDR3 covers 15 residues.

This clonotype has ten or more counts. The chain links TRBV4-3 to TRBJ2-7; TRBD1 agrees at 7 bases. The CDR3 sequence is 15 residues long. CDR1 and CDR2 from the germline V gene are LGHNA and YSLEER. Trimming at V came to 5 bases and at J to 0 bases, leaving 7 bases not matched to a gene. The CDR3 region has the DNA TGCGCCAGCAGCTATAGGACAGGAATCTCCTACGAGCAGTACTTC. Translated: CASSYRTGISYEQYF.

This chain links TRBV9 with TRBJ2-2, with D perhaps TRBD1 or TRBD2 (5 bases each). CDR3 length equals 17 residues. Germline V gene lookup returns CDR1 SGDLS and CDR2 YYNGEE. With 3 bases removed from V and 0 bases from J, the gap between germline ends came to 15 bases. The CDR3 nucleotides are TGTGCCAGCAGCGCGGGACGAACCGCCGCGAACACCGGGGAGCTGTTTTTT. Translating gives CASSAGRTAANTGELFF.

The chain has TRBV20-1 and TRBJ2-5; perhaps TRBD2 as D (6 bases). Germline-derived CDR1 and CDR2 are DFQATT and SNEGSKA (reference sequence). V dropped 5 bases and J dropped 1 base, with 11 bases sitting between them. This CDR3 comprises 13 residues. The CDR3 loop reads CSAPRDSQETQYF. CDR3 DNA sequence: TGCAGTGCTCCGCGGGACTCCCAAGAGACCCAGTACTTC.

The V gene is TRBV29-1, the J gene TRBJ2-1, with D maybe TRBD1 (6 bases). Trimming stripped 7 bases from V and 1 base from J, with 17 bases between. This CDR3 is built from 15 residues. CDR1 is SQVTM, CDR2 ANQGSEA, per germline. In DNA, the CDR3 is TGCAGCGCAGGACTGGGGGCCCCTTCCTACAATGAGCAGTTCTTC. It encodes CSAGLGAPSYNEQFF.

This chain connects TRBV6-5 to TRBJ1-4; D gene unclear. CDR1 MNHEY and CDR2 SVGAGI come from the germline V gene. Trimming removed 6 bases at V and 13 bases at J, with 15 bases between. The CDR3 consists of 12 residues. The CDR3 nucleotides read TGTGCCAGCAGGGATCGGGTAGGGCGACTGTTTTTT. It codes for CASRDRVGRLFF.

This clonotype came up a few times. The V and J genes are TRBV20-1 and TRBJ2-6; D ambiguous. V dropped 3 bases and J dropped 0 bases, with 3 bases sitting between them. This CDR3 region has 13 residues. The germline CDR1 and CDR2 sequences are DFQATT and SNEGSKA (reference sequence). CDR3 protein: CSARFSGANVLTF. In DNA form, the CDR3 reads TGCAGTGCTAGGTTCTCTGGGGCCAACGTCCTGACTTTC.

The V call is TRBV6-6, the J call TRBJ1-2, with TRBD1 identical over 7 bases. CDR3 size: 12 residues. CDR1 and CDR2 (germline): MNHNY, SVGAGI (reference sequence). The J segment lost 10 bases and the V segment lost 8 bases, leaving 10 bases of the junction unmatched. CDR3: CASDRDSFDYTF. CDR3 DNA sequence: TGTGCCAGCGACCGGGACAGTTTTGACTACACCTTC.

The rearrangement links TRBV27 to TRBJ2-1; the D gene is possibly TRBD2 (7 bases). The CDR3 loop spans 16 amino acids. The V end lost 3 bases, the J end lost 5 bases, and 17 bases lay between the germline ends. CDR1 and CDR2 from the germline V gene are MNHEY and SMNVEV (reference sequence). The DNA of the CDR3 is TGTGCCAGCAGTTTCGGCTGGGGGGGGCCGGACAATGAGCAGTTCTTC. It codes for CASSFGWGGPDNEQFF.